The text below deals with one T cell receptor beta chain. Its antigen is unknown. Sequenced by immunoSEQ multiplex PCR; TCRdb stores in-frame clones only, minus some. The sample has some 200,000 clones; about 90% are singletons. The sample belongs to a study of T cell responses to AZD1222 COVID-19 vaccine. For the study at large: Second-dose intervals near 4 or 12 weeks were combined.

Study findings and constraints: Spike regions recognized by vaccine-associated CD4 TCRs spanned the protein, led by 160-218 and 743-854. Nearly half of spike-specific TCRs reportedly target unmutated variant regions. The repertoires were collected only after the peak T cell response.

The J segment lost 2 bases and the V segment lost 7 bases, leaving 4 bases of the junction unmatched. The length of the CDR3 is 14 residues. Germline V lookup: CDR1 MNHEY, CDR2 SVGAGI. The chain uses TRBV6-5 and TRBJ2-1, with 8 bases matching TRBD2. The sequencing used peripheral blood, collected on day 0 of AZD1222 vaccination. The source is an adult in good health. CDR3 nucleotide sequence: TGTGCCAGCACCCATAGCGGGACCTACAATGAGCAGTTCTTC. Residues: CASTHSGTYNEQFF.